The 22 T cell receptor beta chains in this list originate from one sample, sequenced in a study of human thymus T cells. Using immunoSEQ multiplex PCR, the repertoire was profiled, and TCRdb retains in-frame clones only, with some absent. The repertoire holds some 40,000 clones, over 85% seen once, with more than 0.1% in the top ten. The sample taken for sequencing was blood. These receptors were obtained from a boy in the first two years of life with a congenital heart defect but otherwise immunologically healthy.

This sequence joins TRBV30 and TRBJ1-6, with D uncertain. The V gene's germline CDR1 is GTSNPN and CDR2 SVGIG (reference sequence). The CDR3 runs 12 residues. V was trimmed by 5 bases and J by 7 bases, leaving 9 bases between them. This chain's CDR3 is CAWDLENSPLHF. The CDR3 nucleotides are TGTGCCTGGGACCTTGAGAATTCACCCCTCCACTTT.

The CDR3 DNA reads TGTGCCAGCAGTTACCCGGGGGCGAGGAACGAGCAGTACTTC. Translated, it gives CASSYPGARNEQYF. The chain links TRBV6-6 to TRBJ2-7, with D perhaps assigned TRBD1 or TRBD2 (6 bases each). V lost 2 bases, J lost 5 bases, and 13 bases lay in between. Germline V lookup: CDR1 MNHNY, CDR2 SVGAGI (reference sequence). This CDR3 has 14 amino acids.

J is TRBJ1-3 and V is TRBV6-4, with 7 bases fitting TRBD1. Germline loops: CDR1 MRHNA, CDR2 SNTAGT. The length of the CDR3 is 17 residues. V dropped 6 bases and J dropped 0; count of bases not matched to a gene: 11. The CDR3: CASRGGQSVRSGNTIYF. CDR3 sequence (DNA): TGTGCCAGCAGGGGGGGACAGTCAGTTCGCTCTGGAAACACCATATATTTT.

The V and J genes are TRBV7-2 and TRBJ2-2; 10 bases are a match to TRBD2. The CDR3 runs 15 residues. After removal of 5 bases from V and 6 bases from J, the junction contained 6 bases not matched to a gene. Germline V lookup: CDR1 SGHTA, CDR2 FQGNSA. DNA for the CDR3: TGTGCCAGCAGCGGTTCTAGCGGGGGTGCCGGGGAGCTGTTTTTT. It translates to CASSGSSGGAGELFF.

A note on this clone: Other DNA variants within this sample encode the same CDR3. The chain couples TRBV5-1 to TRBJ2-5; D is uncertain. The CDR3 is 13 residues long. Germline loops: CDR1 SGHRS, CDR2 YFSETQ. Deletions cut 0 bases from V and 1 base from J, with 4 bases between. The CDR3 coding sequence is TGCGCCAGCAGCTTGGGGGGCCAAGAGACCCAGTACTTC. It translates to CASSLGGQETQYF.

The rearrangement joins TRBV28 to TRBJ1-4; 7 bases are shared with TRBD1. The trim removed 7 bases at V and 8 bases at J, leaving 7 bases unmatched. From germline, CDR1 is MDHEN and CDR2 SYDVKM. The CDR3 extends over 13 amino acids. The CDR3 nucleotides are TGTGCCAGCAAAAATTTAGGGGGCGAAAAACTGTTTTTT. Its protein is CASKNLGGEKLFF.

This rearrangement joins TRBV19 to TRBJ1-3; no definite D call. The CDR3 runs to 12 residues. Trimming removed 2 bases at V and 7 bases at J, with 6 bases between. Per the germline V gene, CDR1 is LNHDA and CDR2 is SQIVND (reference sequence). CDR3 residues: CASSILGNTIYF. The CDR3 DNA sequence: TGTGCCAGTAGTATACTGGGGAACACCATATATTTT.

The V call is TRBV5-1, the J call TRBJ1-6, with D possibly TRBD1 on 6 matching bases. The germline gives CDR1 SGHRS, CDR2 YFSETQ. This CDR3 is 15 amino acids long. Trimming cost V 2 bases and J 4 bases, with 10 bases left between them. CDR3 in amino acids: CASSFSGQYNSPLHF. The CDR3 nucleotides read TGCGCCAGCAGCTTTTCGGGACAATATAATTCACCCCTCCACTTT. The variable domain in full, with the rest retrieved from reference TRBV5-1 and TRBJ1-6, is KAGVTQTPRYLIKTRGQQVTLSCSPISGHRSVSWYQQTPGQGLQFLFEYFSETQRNKGNFPGRFSGRQFSNSRSEMNVSTLELGDSALYLCASSFSGQYNSPLHFGNGTRLTVT.

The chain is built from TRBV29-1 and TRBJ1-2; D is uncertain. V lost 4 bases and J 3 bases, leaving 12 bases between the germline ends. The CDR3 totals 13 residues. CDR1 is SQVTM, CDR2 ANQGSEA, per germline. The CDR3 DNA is TGCAGCGTTGGAGGGTCAAACTACTATGGCTACACCTTC. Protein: CSVGGSNYYGYTF.

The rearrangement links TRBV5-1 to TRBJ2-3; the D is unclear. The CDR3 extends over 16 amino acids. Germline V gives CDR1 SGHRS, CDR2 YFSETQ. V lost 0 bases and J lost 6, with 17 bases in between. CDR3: CASSLAGGSLGDTQYF. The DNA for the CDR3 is TGCGCCAGCAGCTTGGCCGGCGGCAGTTTGGGGGATACGCAGTATTTT.

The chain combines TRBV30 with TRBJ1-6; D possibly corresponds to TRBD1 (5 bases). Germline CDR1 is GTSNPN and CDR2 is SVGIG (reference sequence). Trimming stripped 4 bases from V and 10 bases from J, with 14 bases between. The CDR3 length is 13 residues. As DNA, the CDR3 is TGTGCCTGGACTCAGGGCTCTAGGTCACCCCTCCACTTT. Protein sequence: CAWTQGSRSPLHF.

CDR3 loop: CASSVGVFSYEQYF. Written as DNA, the CDR3 is TGTGCCAGCAGCGTAGGCGTTTTCTCCTACGAGCAGTACTTC. The rearrangement joins TRBV9 to TRBJ2-7; unclear D gene. Trimming left V 0 bases short and J 0 bases short, with 7 bases between. Germline loops: CDR1 SGDLS, CDR2 YYNGEE. This CDR3 has 14 amino acids.

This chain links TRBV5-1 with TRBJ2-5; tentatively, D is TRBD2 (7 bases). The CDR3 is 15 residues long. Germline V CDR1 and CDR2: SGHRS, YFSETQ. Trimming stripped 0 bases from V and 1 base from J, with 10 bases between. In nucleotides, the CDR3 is TGCGCCAGCAGCTTGGGGGGGGGCCCCCAAGAGACCCAGTACTTC. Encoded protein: CASSLGGGPQETQYF.

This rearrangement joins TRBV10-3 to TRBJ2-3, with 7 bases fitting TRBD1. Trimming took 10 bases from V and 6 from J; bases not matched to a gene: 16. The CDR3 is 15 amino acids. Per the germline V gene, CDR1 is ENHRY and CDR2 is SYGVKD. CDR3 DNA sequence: TGTGCCACAGGGGGAACTGACCTTCGACTGGATACGCAGTATTTT. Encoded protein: CATGGTDLRLDTQYF.

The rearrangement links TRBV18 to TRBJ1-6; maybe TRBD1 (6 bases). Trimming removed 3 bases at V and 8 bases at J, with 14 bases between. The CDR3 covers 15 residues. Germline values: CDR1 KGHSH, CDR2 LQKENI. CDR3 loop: CASSPVTGPDSPLHF. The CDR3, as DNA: TGTGCCAGCTCACCCGTCACAGGGCCGGATTCACCCCTCCACTTT.

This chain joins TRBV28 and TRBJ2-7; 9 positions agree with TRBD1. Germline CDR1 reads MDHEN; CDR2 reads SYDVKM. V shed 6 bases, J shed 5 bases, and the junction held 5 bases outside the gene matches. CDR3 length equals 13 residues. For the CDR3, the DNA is TGTGCCAGCAGAGGGGACAGGGACAACGAGCAGTACTTC. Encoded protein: CASRGDRDNEQYF. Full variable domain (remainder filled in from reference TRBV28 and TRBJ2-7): DVKVTQSSRYLVKRTGEKVFLECVQDMDHENMFWYRQDPGLGLRLIYFSYDVKMKEKGDIPEGYSVSREKKERFSLILESASTNQTSMYLCASRGDRDNEQYFGPGTRLTVT.

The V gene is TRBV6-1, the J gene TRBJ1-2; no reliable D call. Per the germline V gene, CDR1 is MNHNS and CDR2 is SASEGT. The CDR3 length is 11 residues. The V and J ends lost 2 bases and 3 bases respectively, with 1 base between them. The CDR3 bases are TGTGCCAGCAGTGAACACTATGGCTACACCTTC. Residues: CASSEHYGYTF.

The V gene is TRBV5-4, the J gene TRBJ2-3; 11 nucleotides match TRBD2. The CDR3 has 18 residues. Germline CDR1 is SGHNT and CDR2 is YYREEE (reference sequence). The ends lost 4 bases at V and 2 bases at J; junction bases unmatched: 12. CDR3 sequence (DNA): TGTGCCAGCAGCACCTCCCCCTTAGCGGGGGGGTCCACAGATACGCAGTATTTT. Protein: CASSTSPLAGGSTDTQYF.

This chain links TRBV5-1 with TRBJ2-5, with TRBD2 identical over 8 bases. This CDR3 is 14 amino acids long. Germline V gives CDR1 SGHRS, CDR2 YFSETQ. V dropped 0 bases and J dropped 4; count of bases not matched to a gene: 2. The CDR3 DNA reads TGCGCCAGCAGCTTGGAACGGGGGGGAGAGACCCAGTACTTC. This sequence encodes CASSLERGGETQYF.

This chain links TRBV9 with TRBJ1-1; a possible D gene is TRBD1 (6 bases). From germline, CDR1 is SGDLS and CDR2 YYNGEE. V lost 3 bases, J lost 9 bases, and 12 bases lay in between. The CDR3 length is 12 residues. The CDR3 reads CASSGDKGKAFF. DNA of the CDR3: TGTGCCAGCAGCGGGGACAAAGGAAAAGCTTTCTTT.

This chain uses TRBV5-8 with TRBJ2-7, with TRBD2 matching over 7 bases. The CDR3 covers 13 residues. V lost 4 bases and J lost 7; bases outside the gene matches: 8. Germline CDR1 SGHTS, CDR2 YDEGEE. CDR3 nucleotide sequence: TGTGCCAGCAGCCGCGACGGGGGGAGGGAGCAGTACTTC. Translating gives CASSRDGGREQYF. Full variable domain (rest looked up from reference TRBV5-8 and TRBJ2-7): EAGVTQSPTHLIKTRGQQATLRCSPISGHTSVYWYQQALGLGLQFLLWYDEGEERNRGNFPPRFSGRQFPNYSSELNVNALELEDSALYLCASSRDGGREQYFGPGTRLTVT.

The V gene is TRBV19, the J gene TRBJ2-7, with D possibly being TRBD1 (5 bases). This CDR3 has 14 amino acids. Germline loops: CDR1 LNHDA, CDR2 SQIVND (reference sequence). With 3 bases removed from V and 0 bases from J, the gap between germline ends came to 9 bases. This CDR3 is CASSMGLFSYEQYF. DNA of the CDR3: TGTGCCAGTAGTATGGGGCTGTTCTCCTACGAGCAGTACTTC.